The 2 T cell receptor beta chains below all came from one sample that was sequenced in a study of blood T cell repertoires in COVID-19. Profiling relied on immunoSEQ multiplex PCR, and the TCRdb table lists in-frame clones only, not all of them. The sample consists of some 400,000 clones, about 87% of them appearing once. The sample was peripheral blood. These receptors were collected from a human donor in a cohort sampled during active COVID-19.

This rearrangement joins TRBV19 to TRBJ1-2, with 7 positions matching TRBD1. This CDR3 has 16 residues. Germline loops: CDR1 LNHDA, CDR2 SQIVND (reference sequence). The J segment lost 0 bases and the V segment lost 7 bases, leaving 11 bases of the junction unmatched. The CDR3 DNA reads TGTGCCAGTACTTTACAGGGGACCGATTCTAACTATGGCTACACCTTC. It encodes CASTLQGTDSNYGYTF.

This clone has a count of ten or more. The chain couples TRBV6-5 to TRBJ1-6, with D perhaps TRBD1 (6 bases). The CDR3 length is 13 residues. V lost 7 bases and J 8 bases, leaving 12 bases between the germline ends. Germline V gene lookup returns CDR1 MNHEY and CDR2 SVGAGI. CDR3 sequence reads: CASTEGHYSPLHF. DNA for the CDR3: TGTGCCAGCACAGAGGGACATTATTCACCCCTCCACTTT.